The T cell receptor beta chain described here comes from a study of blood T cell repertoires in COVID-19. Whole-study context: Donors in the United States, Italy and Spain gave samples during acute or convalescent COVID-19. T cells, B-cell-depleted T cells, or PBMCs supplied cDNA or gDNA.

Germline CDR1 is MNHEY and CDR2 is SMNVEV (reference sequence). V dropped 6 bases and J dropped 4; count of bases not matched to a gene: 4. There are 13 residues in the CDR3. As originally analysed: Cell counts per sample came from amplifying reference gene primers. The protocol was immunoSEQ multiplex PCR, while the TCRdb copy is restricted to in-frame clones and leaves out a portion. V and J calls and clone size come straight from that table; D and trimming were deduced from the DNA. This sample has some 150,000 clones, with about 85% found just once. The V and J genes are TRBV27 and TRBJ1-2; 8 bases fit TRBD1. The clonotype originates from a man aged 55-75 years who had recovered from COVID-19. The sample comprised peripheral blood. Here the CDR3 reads CASRKGTGYGYTF. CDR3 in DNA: TGTGCCAGCAGGAAAGGGACAGGCTATGGCTACACCTTC.